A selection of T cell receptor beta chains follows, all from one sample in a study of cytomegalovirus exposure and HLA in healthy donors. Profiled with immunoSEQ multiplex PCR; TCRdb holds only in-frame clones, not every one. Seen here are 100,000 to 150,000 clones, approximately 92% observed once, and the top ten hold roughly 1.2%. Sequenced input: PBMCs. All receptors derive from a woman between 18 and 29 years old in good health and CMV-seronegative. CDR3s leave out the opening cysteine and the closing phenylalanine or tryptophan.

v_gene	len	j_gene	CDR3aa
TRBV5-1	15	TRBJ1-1	ASSSKRPGQGATEAF
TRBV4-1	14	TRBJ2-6	ASSQPRQGRANVLT
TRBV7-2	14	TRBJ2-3	ASSFQGGGTTDTQY
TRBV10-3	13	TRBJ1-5	AIGVSSGPNQPQH
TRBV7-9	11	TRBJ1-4	ASSLGDDRKLF
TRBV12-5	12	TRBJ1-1	ASGLIQTTLRAF
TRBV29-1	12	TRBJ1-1	SVVSDSLNTEAF
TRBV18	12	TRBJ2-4	ASSPRTGSDIQY
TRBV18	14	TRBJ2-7	ASSRTSGVLSYEQY
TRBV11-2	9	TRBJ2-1	ASSLDLEQF
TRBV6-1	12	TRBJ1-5	ASSTRTANQPQH
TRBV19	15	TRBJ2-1	ASSIFSLASPYNEQF
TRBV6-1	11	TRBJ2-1	ASSLTGDNEQF
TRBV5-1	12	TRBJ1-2	ASSFRGPNYGYT
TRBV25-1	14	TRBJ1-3	ASSEYIAASGNTIY
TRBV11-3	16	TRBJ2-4	ASSLDYLQGRTKNIQY
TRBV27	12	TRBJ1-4	ASSRDGINEKLF
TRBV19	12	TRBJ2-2	ASKTGLVAGELF
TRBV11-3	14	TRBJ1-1	ASSPGGHRGNTEAF
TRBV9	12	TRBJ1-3	ASRAGTAGNTIY
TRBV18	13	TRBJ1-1	ASSPGIGPNTEAF
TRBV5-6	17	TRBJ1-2	ASSLEIGGQLRPNYGYT
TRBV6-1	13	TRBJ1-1	ASSEQQGAYTEAF
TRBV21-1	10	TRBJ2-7	ARDSEAYEQY
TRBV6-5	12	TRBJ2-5	ASSVGVGGETQY
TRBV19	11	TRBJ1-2	ASGDRARHGYT
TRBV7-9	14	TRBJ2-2	ASSLGLAGNTGELF
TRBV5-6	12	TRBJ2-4	ASTLTGSDSIQY
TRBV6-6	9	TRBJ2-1	ASTGQSEQF
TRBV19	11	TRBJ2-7	ASMGQGAREQY
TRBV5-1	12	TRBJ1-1	ASSSGQGHTEAF
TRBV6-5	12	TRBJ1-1	ASSYEQGVSEAF
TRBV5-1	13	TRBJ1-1	ASSFQGSGDTEAF
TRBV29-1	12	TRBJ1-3	SVEVGGAGNTIY
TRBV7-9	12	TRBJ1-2	ASSPRGANYGYT
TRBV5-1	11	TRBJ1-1	ASSPSGSTEAF
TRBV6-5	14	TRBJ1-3	ASSYESMTGGNTIY
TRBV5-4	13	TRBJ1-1	ASSLVSTMNTEAF
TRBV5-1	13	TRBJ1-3	ASSIQGFTGNTIY
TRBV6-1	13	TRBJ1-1	ASSGTGGLGTEAF
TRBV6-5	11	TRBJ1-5	ASRVGGNRPQH
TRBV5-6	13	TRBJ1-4	ASSLTGQGEEKLF
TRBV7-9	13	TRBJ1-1	ASSFDTQQNTEAF
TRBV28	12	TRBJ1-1	GSSTAAMNTEAF
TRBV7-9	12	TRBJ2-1	ASSLEAGYNEQF
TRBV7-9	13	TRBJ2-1	ASSVSGDSYNEQF
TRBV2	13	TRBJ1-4	ASTPRGGTNEKLF
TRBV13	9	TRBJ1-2	ASGGDGGYT
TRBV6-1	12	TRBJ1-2	ASMMNGQGGGYT
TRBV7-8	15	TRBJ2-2	ASSQLGGTTVHGELF